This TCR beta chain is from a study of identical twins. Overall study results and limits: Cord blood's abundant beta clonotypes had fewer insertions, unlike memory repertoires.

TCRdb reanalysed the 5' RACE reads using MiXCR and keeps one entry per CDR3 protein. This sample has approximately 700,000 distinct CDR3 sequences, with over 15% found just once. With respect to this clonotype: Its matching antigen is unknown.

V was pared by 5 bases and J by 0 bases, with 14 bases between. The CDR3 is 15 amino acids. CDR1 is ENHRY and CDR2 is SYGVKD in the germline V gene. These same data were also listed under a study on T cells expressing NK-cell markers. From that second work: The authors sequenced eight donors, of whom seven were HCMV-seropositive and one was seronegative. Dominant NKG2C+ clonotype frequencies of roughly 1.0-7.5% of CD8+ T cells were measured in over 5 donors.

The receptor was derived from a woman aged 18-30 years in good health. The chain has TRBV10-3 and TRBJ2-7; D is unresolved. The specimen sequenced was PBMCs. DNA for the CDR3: TGTGCCATCAGTCCCTCTCCCCAGAGCTCCTACGAGCAGTACTTC. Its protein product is CAISPSPQSSYEQYF.